This TCR beta chain was sequenced in a study of blood T cell repertoires in COVID-19. Per the germline V gene, CDR1 is LGHNA and CDR2 is YSLEER. The CDR3 is 15 amino acids. J lost 4 bases, V lost 0 bases, and 4 bases had no gene match. Clinical histories supplied by participants themselves formed the basis of cohort assignment. The protocol was immunoSEQ multiplex PCR, while the TCRdb copy is restricted to in-frame clones and leaves out a portion. Among almost 400,000 clones, around 87% were seen once, and the ten largest hold around 0.91%. Material for sequencing was PBMCs or T cells enriched from blood (not recorded which). V usage is TRBV4-3 and J usage is TRBJ2-5, with 8 nucleotides matching TRBD2. The receptor was derived from a woman under 40 with acute COVID-19. CDR3 nucleotide sequence: TGCGCCAGCAGCCAAGATCGGGAGGGAGGAGAGACCCAGTACTTC. Protein sequence: CASSQDREGGETQYF.